The source of this T cell receptor (beta chain) is a study of blood T cell repertoires in COVID-19. Assay: immunoSEQ multiplex PCR; the TCRdb copy retains only in-frame clones and omits some. The sample lists 140,000 to 150,000 clones, roughly 89% seen once, with approximately 5.7% in the top ten. CDR3 length equals 14 residues. CDR1 is SQVTM and CDR2 is ANQGSEA in the germline V gene. Between the trimmed V and J ends, which lost 6 bases and 0 bases, there was a span of 15 bases. The sequence came from a woman aged 50 to 60 who had been exposed to COVID-19. V is TRBV29-1 and J is TRBJ2-7; D might be TRBD2 (5 bases). Sample: PBMCs or T cells enriched from blood (not recorded which). The CDR3 bases are TGCAGCGTACTACCGGGATCGAGCTCCTACGAGCAGTACTTC. Translating gives CSVLPGSSSYEQYF.